This TCR beta chain stems from a study of blood T cells in healthy people across ages (dated by TCRdb to between 2015 and 2016). With respect to the entire study: In model experiments, template switching captured roughly one uniquely barcoded TCR beta cDNA molecule for every two T cells. To track age-related changes in TCR beta repertoire diversity, the study relied on deep sequencing normalized with unique cDNA molecular identifiers. The donors were split into four age groups: young (average about 16 years), middle-aged (39), aged (62) and long-lived (roughly 80). To avoid experimental bias, donors of different ages were distributed randomly across sequencing lanes. Two additional independent replicas of 1 million unique cDNA reads from the same blood draw were analyzed for two donors (one aged 18 to 30 and one aged 80 or older). The paper's findings and limits, for the study overall: As age increased, observed TCR beta diversity per million T cells dropped in a roughly linear way, and a significant reduction was already evident by age about 40. Observed TCR beta diversity correlated strongly with the percentage of naive T cells measured by flow cytometry. Donor CMV infection status was unknown, potentially confounding age-related changes in expanded clonotypes. Total diversity estimates from one million sequenced T cells were considered lower bounds and underestimates. Conclusive comparison of naive and antigen-experienced compartments was prevented by the profiling of bulk unsorted PBMCs. The long-lived group showed more naive CD4+ T cells, fewer expanded clones and increased TCR diversity than the aged group, suggesting age selection.

Libraries were built with 5' RACE. The listed sequencing device is Illumina HiSeq 2500. The second PCR ran for about 6 to 12 cycles and used a J-beta primer mix along with a sample-barcoded 5' primer. A unique molecular identifier was introduced onto each TCR beta cDNA molecule by a template-switch 5' adaptor carrying 12 random nucleotides. At least 2.5 million CDR3-containing paired-end reads were obtained from each sample. The Mint cDNA synthesis kit, primed by a TRBC-specific oligonucleotide, was used to synthesize first-strand cDNA from all RNA. After uracil-DNA glycosylase treatment, a first 18-cycle PCR used universal primers M1SS and BC2_uni_R on all cDNA. Per the source publication's procedure: For normalization, 1 million high-quality reads, each with a distinct molecular identifier, were randomly selected from each sample. Instead of being binned into consensus sequences, reads with shared molecular identifiers were discarded. MiTCR, with a Q25 quality threshold and the strictest error-elimination algorithm, was used for CDR3 identification, clonotype clustering and error correction. Lower-bound total TCR beta diversity was estimated with a nonparametric unseen species model using Euler transformation. The public reads were reprocessed in TCRdb via fastp at Q25 and MiXCR, keeping in-frame beta chains. Rows merge per CDR3 protein into single entries with the most common DNA and genes. The V and J calls and clone size are TCRdb's, not the authors'. This sample lists 1.5 million to 2 million distinct CDR3 sequences; less than 50% were detected once. The ten largest clones represent about 2.1% of the sample.

Note on this clonotype: The antigen it recognizes is unknown. Within one base of it there is no much larger clone, and no base qualities were kept.

The roughly 39 donors, aged 6 to 90 years, were systemically healthy Caucasian individuals from Russia. Each donor gave ten milliliters of peripheral blood, collected into EDTA-treated Vacutainer tubes. Ficoll-Paque density-gradient centrifugation was used to isolate PBMCs, with at least 6.5 million per sample. Trizol reagent was used to extract total RNA from PBMCs, with at least 6 micrograms per sample. The percentages of naive CD45RAhigh/CD27high T cells were determined by flow cytometry on a PBMC aliquot from every donor. The TCR sequence derives from a woman aged 40 to 49 in good health. The specimen sequenced was blood.

The CDR3 reads CASSQVRGEYNEQFF. The DNA reads as follows: TGTGCCAGCAGCCAGGTGCGGGGGGAATACAATGAGCAGTTCTTC. This chain joins TRBV7-9 to TRBJ2-1, and 8 bases in between align with TRBD2. Reading from cysteine to phenylalanine, the CDR3 counts 15 amino acids. The entry retains the CDR3 DNA only, 45 bases that are in frame from base 1. Sequences SEHNR (CDR1) and FQNEAQ (CDR2) are obtained from the germline V gene (reference sequence). Trimming removed 5 bases from V and 4 bases from J; the gene matches leave 7 bases unexplained.